These 4 T cell receptor beta chains originate from one sample sequenced in a study of T cells expressing NK-cell markers. TCRdb re-called the 5' RACE reads and gives one entry per CDR3 protein, without DNA. The table lists about 460,000 distinct CDR3 sequences. Input material: blood T cells: a sorted CD56 or NKG2C T cell subset, CD4+ or CD8+ T cells, or bulk PBMC T cells (not recorded which). These receptors came from a woman aged 45-59 years in good health.

The genes are TRBV5-1 and TRBJ2-2; TCRdb calls TRBD1, which cannot be checked without DNA. The CDR3 covers 16 residues. The V gene's germline CDR1 is SGHRS and CDR2 YFSETQ. Here the CDR3 reads CASSLAPGLNTGELFF.

The V gene is TRBV29-1, the J gene TRBJ1-3; TCRdb's D call of TRBD1 is untestable without DNA. The CDR3 covers 13 residues. From germline, CDR1 is SQVTM and CDR2 ANQGSEA. The CDR3 region is CSGQGGTGNTIYF. Complete variable domain (other parts from reference TRBV29-1 and TRBJ1-3): SAVISQKPSRDICQRGTSLTIQCQVDSQVTMMFWYRQQPGQSLTLIATANQGSEATYESGFVIDKFPISRPNLTFSTLTVSNMSPEDSSIYLCSGQGGTGNTIYFGEGSWLTVV.

The rearrangement links TRBV11-2 to TRBJ2-1; TCRdb indicates TRBD2, and absent DNA this call remains unverified. This CDR3 comprises 15 residues. Germline V CDR1 and CDR2: SGHAT, FQNNGV. CDR3 region: CASSSYKLAGGPGFF.

J is TRBJ1-1 and V is TRBV12-3 or TRBV12-4; with no DNA, the TCRdb D assignment of TRBD1 cannot be verified. The CDR3 length is 16 residues. The CDR3 sequence is CASSFYTTGGSTEAFF.